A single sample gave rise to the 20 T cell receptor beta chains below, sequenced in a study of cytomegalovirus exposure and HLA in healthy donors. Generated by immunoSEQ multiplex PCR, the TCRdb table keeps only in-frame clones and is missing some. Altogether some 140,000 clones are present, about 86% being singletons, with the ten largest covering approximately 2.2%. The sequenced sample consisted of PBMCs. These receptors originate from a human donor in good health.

The CDR3 protein is CASSQTGSYGYTF. CDR3 coding DNA: TGTGCCAGCAGTCAAACAGGGTCCTATGGCTACACCTTC. The chain employs TRBV7-9 and TRBJ1-2; a possible D gene is TRBD1 (6 bases). Trimming left V 6 bases short and J 4 bases short, with 12 bases between. The germline V gene encodes CDR1 SEHNR and CDR2 FQNEAQ (reference sequence). The CDR3 has 13 residues.

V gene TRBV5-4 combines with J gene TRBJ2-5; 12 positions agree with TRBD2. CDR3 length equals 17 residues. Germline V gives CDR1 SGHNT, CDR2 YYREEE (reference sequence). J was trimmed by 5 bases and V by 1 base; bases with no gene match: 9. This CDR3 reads CASSLMASGGARETQYF. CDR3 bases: TGTGCCAGCAGCTTGATGGCTAGCGGGGGGGCCCGGGAGACCCAGTACTTC.

The CDR3 here is CATSSGGKNNEQFF. Written as DNA, the CDR3 is TGTGCCACCTCATCGGGGGGCAAGAACAATGAGCAGTTCTTC. This chain links TRBV27 with TRBJ2-1; possibly TRBD2 for D (7 bases). Germline V gives CDR1 MNHEY, CDR2 SMNVEV (reference sequence). The CDR3 sequence is 14 residues long. The V and J ends lost 10 bases and 5 bases respectively, with 18 bases between them.

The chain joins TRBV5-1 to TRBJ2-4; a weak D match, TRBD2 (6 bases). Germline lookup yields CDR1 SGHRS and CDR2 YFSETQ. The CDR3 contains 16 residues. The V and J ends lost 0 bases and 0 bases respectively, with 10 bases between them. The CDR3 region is CASSLGLGLAKNIQYF. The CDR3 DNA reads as TGCGCCAGCAGCTTGGGTCTGGGACTAGCCAAAAACATTCAGTACTTC.

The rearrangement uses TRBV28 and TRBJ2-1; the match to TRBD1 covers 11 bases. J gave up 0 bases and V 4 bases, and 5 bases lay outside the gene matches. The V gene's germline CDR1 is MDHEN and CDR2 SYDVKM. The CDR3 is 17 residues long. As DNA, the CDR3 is TGTGCCAGCAGTTGGACAGGGGGCGTAGGCTCCTACAATGAGCAGTTCTTC. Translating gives CASSWTGGVGSYNEQFF. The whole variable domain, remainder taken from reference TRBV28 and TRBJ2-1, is DVKVTQSSRYLVKRTGEKVFLECVQDMDHENMFWYRQDPGLGLRLIYFSYDVKMKEKGDIPEGYSVSREKKERFSLILESASTNQTSMYLCASSWTGGVGSYNEQFFGPGTRLTVL.

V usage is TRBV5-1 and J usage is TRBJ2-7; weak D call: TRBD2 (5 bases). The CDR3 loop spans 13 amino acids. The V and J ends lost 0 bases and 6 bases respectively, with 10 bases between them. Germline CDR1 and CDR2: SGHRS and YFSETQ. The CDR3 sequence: CASSLDGGSEQYF. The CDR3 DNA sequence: TGCGCCAGCAGCTTGGATGGCGGGTCCGAGCAGTACTTC.

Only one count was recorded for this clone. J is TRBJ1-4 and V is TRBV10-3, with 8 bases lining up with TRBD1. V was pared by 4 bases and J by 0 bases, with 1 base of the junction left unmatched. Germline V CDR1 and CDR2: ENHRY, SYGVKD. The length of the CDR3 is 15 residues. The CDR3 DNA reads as TGTGCCATCAGTGGGACAGGGTCAACTAATGAAAAACTGTTTTTT. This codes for CAISGTGSTNEKLFF.

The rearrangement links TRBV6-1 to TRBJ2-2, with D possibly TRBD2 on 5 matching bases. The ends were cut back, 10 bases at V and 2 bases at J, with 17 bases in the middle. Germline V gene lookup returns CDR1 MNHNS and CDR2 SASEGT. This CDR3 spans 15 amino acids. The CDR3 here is CATAPRAGNTGELFF. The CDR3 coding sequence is TGTGCCACCGCGCCGAGGGCTGGAAACACCGGGGAGCTGTTTTTT.

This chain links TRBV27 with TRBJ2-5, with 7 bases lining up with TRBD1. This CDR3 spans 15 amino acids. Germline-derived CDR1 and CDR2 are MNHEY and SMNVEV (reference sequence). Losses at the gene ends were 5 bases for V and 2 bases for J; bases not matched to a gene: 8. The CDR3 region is CASSLGTEKQETQYF. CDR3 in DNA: TGTGCCAGCAGTCTCGGGACAGAGAAACAAGAGACCCAGTACTTC.

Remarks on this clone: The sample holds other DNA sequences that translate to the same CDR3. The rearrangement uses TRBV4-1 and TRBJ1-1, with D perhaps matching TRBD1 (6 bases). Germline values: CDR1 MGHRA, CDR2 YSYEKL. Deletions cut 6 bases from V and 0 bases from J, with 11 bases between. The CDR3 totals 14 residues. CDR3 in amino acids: CASRNRALNTEAFF. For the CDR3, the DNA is TGCGCCAGCAGAAACAGGGCCCTGAACACTGAAGCTTTCTTT.

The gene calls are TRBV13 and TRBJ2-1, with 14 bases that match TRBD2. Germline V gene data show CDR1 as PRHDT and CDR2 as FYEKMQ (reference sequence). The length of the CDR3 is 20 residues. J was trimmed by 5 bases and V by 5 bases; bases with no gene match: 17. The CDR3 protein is CASSPSRLAGGPHVNNEQFF. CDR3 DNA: TGTGCCAGCAGCCCCTCCCGACTAGCGGGAGGGCCCCATGTGAACAATGAGCAGTTCTTC.

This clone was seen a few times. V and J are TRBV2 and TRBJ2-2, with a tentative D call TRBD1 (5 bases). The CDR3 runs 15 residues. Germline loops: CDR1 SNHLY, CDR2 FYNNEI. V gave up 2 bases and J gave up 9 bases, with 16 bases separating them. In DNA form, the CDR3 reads TGTGCCAGCAGTGAAATGGCAGGGTCAACCCGGGAGCTGTTTTTT. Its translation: CASSEMAGSTRELFF.

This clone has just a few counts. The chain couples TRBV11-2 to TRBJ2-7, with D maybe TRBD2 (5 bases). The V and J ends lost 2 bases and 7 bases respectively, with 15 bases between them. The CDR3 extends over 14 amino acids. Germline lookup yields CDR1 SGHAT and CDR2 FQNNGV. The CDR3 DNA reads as TGTGCCAGCAGCTTAACAGCCCGGGATTGGGAGCAGTACTTC. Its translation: CASSLTARDWEQYF.

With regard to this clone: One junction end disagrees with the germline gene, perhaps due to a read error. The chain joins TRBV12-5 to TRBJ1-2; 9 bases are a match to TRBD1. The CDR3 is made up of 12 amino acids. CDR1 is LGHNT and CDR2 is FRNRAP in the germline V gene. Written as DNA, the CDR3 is TGTGCTAGCCAACCGAGGACAGGGGCATCAACTTTT. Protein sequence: CASQPRTGASTF.

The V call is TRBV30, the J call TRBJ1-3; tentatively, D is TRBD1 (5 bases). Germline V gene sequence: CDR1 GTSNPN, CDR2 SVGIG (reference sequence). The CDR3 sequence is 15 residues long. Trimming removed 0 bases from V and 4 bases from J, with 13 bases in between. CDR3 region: CAWSVQSAGGNTIYF. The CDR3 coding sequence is TGTGCCTGGAGTGTACAATCCGCAGGGGGAAACACCATATATTTT.

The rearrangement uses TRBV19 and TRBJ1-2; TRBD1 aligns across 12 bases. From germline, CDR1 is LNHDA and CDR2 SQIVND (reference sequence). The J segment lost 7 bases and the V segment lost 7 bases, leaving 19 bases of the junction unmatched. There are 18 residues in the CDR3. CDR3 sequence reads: CASTLLGNRDRGRGGYTF. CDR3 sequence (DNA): TGTGCCAGTACCCTCTTGGGGAATCGGGACAGGGGGCGCGGTGGCTACACCTTC.

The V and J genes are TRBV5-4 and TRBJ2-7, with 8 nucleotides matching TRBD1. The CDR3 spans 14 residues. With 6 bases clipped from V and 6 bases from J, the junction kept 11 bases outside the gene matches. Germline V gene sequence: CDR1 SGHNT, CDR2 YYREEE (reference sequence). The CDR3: CASTIQGARVEQYF. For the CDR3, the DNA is TGTGCCAGCACCATCCAGGGGGCGCGGGTCGAGCAGTACTTC.

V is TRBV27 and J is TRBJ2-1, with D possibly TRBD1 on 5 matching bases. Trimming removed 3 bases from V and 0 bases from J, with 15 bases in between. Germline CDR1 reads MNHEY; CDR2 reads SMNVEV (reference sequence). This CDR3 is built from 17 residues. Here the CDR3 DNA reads TGTGCCAGCAGTTTCCTTCCAGGGAAGAGCTCCTACAATGAGCAGTTCTTC. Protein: CASSFLPGKSSYNEQFF.

The CDR3 DNA is TGTGCCAGCAGCACCAACGCGGAAACACCCCTCCACTTT. Its protein product is CASSTNAETPLHF. The V gene is TRBV7-9, the J gene TRBJ1-6, with D uncertain. Trimming left V 5 bases short and J 11 bases short, with 13 bases between. Germline assignment: CDR1 SEHNR and CDR2 FQNEAQ (reference sequence). The CDR3 covers 13 residues. The whole variable domain, remainder taken from reference TRBV7-9 and TRBJ1-6, is DTGVSQNPRHKITKRGQNVTFRCDPISEHNRLYWYRQTLGQGPEFLTYFQNEAQLEKSRLLSDRFSAERPKGSFSTLEIQRTEQGDSAMYLCASSTNAETPLHFGNGTRLTVT.

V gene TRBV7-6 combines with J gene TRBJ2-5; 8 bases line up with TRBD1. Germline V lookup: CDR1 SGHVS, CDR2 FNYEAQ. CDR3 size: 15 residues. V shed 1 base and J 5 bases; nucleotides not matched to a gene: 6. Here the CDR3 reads CASSLGTGIGETQYF. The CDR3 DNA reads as TGTGCCAGCAGCTTAGGGACAGGGATCGGGGAGACCCAGTACTTC.